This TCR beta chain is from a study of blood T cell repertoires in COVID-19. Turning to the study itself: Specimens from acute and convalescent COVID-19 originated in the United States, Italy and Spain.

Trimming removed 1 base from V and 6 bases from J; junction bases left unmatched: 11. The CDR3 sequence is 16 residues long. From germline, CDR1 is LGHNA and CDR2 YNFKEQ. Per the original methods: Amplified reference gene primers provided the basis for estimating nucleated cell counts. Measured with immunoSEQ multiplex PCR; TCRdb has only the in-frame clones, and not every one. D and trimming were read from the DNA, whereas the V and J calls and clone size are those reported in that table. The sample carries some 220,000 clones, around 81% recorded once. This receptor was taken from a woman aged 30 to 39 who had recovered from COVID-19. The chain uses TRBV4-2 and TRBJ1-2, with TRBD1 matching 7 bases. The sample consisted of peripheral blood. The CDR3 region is CASSQGDSTNLHGYTF. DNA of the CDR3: TGTGCCAGCAGCCAAGGGGACAGCACCAACCTACATGGCTACACCTTC.